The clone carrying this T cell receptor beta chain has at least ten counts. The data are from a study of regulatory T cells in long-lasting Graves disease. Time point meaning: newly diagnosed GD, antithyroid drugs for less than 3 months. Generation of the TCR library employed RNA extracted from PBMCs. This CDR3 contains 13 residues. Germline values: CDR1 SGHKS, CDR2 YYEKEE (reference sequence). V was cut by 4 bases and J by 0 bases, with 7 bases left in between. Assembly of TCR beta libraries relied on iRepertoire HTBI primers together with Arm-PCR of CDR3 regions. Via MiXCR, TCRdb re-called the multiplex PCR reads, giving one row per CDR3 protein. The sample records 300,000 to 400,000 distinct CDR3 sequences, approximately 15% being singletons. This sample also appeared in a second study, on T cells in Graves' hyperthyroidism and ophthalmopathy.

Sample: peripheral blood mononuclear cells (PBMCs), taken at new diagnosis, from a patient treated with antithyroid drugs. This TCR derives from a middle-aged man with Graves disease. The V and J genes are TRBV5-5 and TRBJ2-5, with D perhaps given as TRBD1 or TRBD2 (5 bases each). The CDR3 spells CASSRGHQETQYF. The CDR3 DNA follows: TGTGCCAGCAGCAGGGGACACCAAGAGACCCAGTACTTC.